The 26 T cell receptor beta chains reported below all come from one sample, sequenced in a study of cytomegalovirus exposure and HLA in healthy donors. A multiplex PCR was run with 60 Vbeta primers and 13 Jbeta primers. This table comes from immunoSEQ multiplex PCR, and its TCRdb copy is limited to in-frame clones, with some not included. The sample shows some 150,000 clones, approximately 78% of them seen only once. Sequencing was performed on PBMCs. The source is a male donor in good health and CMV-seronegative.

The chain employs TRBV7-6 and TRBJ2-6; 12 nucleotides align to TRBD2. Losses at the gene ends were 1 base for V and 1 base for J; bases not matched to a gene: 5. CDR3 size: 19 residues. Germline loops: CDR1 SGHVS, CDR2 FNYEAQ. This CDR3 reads CASSLVLAGGPSGANVLTF. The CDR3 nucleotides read TGTGCCAGCAGCTTAGTCCTAGCGGGAGGGCCGTCTGGGGCCAACGTCCTGACTTTC.

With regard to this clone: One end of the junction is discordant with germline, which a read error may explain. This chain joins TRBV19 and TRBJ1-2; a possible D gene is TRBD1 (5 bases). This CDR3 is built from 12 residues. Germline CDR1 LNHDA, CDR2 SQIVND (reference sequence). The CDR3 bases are TGTGCCAGCAGGGTTTTGGACTATGTCTACACCTTC. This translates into CASRVLDYVYTF.

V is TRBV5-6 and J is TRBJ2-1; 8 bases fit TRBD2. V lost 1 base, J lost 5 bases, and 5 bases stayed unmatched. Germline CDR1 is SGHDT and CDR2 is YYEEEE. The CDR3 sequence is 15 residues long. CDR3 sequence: CASSLRRTSNNEQFF. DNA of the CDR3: TGTGCCAGCAGCTTGAGAAGGACTAGCAACAATGAGCAGTTCTTC. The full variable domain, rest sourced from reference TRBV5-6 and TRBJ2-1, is DAGVTQSPTHLIKTRGQQVTLRCSPKSGHDTVSWYQQALGQGPQFIFQYYEEEERQRGNFPDRFSGHQFPNYSSELNVNALLLGDSALYLCASSLRRTSNNEQFFGPGTRLTVL.

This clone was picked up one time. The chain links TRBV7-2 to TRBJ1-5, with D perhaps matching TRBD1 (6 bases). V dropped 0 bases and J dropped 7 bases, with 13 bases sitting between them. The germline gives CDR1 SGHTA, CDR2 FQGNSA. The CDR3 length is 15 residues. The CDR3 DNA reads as TGTGCCAGCAGCTTAGCCGGGGGGGGCGGCCAGCCCCAGCATTTT. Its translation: CASSLAGGGGQPQHF.

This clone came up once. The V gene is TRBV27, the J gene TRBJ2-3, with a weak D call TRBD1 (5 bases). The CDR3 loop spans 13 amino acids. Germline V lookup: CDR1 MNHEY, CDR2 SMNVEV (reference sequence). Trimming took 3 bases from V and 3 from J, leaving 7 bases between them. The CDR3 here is CASSFRGTDTQYF. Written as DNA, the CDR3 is TGTGCCAGCAGTTTTAGGGGTACAGATACGCAGTATTTT.

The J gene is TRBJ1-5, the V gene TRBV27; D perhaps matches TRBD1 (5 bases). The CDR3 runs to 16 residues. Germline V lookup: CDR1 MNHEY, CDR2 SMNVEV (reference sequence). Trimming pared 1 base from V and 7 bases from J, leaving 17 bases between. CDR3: CASSLWGGGVEQPQHF. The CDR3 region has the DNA TGTGCCAGCAGTTTATGGGGGGGAGGGGTCGAGCAGCCCCAGCATTTT.

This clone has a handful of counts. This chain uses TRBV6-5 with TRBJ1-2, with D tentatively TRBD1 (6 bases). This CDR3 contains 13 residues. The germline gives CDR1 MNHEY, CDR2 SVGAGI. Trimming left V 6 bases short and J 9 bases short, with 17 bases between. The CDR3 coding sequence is TGTGCCAGCAGGTTCCGGGACACGAGCCGCTACACCTTC. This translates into CASRFRDTSRYTF.

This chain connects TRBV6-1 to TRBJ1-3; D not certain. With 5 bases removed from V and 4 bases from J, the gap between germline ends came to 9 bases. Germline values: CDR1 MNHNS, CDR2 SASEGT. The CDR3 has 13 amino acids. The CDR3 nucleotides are TGTGCCAGCAGTACCGGGTCCGGAAACACCATATATTTT. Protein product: CASSTGSGNTIYF.

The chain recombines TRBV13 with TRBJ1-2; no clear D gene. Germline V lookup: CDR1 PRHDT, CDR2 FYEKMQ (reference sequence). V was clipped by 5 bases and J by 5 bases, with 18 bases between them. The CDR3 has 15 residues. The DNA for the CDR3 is TGTGCCAGCAGCGTAGATGGCAGCGATTGGTATGGCTACACCTTC. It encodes CASSVDGSDWYGYTF.

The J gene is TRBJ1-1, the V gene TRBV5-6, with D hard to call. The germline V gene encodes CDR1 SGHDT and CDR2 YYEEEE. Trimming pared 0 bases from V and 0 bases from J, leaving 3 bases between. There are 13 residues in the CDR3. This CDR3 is CASSLVVNTEAFF. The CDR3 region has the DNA TGTGCCAGCAGCTTGGTAGTGAACACTGAAGCTTTCTTT.

The CDR3 coding sequence is TGTGCCAGCAGCTTAAATCTACGCCTCTCTGGGGCCAACGTCCTGACTTTC. Translated, it gives CASSLNLRLSGANVLTF. The rearrangement links TRBV7-2 to TRBJ2-6; D is undetermined. Trimming left V 2 bases short and J 0 bases short, with 11 bases between. CDR1 is SGHTA, CDR2 FQGNSA, per germline. This CDR3 is built from 17 residues. The entire variable domain, with the rest obtained from reference TRBV7-2 and TRBJ2-6, is as follows: GAGVSQSPSNKVTEKGKDVELRCDPISGHTALYWYRQSLGQGLEFLIYFQGNSAPDKSGLPSDRFSAERTGGSVSTLTIQRTQQEDSAVYLCASSLNLRLSGANVLTFGAGSRLTVL.

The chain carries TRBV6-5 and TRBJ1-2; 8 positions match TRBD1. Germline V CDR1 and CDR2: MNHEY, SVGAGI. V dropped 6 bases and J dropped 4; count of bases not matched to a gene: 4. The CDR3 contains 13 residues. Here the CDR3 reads CASRGTGTYGYTF. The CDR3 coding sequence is TGTGCCAGCAGAGGGACAGGTACCTATGGCTACACCTTC.

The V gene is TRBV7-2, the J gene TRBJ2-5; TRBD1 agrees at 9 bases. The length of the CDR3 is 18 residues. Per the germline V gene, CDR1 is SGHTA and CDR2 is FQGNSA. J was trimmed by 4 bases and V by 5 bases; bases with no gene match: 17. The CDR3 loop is CASSLRAGTGRLGETQYF. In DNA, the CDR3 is TGTGCCAGCAGCCTCCGTGCAGGGACAGGGCGTTTAGGAGAGACCCAGTACTTC.

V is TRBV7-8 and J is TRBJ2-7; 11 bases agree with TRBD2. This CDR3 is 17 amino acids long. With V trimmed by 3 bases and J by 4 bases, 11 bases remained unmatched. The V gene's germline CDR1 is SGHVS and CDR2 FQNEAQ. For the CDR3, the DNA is TGTGCCAGCAGCTTTCAGCTAGCGGGAGGACCCATATACGAGCAGTACTTC. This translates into CASSFQLAGGPIYEQYF.

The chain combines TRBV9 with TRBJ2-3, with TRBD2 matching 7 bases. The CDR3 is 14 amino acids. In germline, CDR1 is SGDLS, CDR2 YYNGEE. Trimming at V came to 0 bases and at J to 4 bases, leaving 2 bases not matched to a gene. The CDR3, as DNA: TGTGCCAGCAGCGTAGGGCTAGCGGCAGATACGCAGTATTTT. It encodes CASSVGLAADTQYF.

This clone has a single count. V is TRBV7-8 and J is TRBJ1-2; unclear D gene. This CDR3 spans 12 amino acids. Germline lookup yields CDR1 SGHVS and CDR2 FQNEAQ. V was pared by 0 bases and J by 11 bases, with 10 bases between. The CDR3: CASSLARNGYTF. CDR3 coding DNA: TGTGCCAGCAGCTTAGCGAGGAACGGATACACCTTC.

CDR3 coding DNA: TGTGCCAGTACTCCCGGACAGGGGGCAGAATCACCCCTCCACTTT. As protein: CASTPGQGAESPLHF. The chain recombines TRBV19 with TRBJ1-6; 11 nucleotides align to TRBD1. CDR1 and CDR2 from the germline V gene are LNHDA and SQIVND (reference sequence). The J segment lost 10 bases and the V segment lost 7 bases, leaving 9 bases of the junction unmatched. The CDR3 contains 15 residues.

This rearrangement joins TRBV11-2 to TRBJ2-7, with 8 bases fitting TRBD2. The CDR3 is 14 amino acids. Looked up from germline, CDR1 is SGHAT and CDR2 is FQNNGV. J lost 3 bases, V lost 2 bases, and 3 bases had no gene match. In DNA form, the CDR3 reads TGTGCCAGCAGCTTATCCAGCGGGGGCTACGAGCAGTACTTC. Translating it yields CASSLSSGGYEQYF. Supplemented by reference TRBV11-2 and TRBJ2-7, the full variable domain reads EAGVAQSPRYKIIEKRQSVAFWCNPISGHATLYWYQQILGQGPKLLIQFQNNGVVDDSQLPKDRFSAERLKGVDSTLKIQPAKLEDSAVYLCASSLSSGGYEQYFGPGTRLTVT.

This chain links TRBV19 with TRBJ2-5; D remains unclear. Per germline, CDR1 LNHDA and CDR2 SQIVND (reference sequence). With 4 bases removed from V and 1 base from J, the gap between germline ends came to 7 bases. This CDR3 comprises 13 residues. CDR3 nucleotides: TGTGCCAGTAGTAGTAACTTCCAAGAGACCCAGTACTTC. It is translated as CASSSNFQETQYF.

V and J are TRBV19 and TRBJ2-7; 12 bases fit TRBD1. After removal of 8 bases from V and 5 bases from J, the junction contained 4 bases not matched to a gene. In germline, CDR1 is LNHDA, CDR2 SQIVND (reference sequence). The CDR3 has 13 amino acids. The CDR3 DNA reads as TGTGCCAGTCGGGACAGGGGGCGTAACGAGCAGTACTTC. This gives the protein CASRDRGRNEQYF.

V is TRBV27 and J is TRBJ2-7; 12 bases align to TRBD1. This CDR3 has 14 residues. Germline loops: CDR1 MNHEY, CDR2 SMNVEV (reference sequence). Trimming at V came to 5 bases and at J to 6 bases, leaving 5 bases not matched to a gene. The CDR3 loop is CASSPGQGAGEQYF. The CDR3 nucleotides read TGTGCCAGCAGTCCGGGACAGGGGGCCGGCGAGCAGTACTTC.

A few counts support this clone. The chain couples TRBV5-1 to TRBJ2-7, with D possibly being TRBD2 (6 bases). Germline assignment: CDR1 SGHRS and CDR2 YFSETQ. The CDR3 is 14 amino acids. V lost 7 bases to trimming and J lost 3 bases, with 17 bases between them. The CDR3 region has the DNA TGCGCCAGCGGCCCCCGGGACTGGGGCTACGAGCAGTACTTC. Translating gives CASGPRDWGYEQYF.

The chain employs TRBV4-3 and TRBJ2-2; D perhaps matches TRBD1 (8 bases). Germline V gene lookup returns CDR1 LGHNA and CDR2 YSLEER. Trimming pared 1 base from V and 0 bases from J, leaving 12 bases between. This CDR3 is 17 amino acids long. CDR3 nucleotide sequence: TGCGCCAGCAGCCAAGGGACAGGGAGGGCGAACACCGGGGAGCTGTTTTTT. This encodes CASSQGTGRANTGELFF.

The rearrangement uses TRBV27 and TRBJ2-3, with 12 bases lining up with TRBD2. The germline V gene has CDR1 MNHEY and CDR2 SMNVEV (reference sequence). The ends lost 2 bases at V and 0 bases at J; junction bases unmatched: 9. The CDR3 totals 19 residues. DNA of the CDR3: TGTGCCAGCAGTTTAAGGCCCGCTAGCGGGAGGGGGAGCACAGATACGCAGTATTTT. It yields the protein CASSLRPASGRGSTDTQYF.

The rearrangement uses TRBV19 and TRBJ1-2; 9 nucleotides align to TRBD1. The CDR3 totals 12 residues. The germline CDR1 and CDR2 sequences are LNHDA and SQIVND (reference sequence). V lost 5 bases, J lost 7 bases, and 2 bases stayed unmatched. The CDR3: CASSWTGAGYTF. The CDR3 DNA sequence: TGTGCCAGTAGTTGGACAGGGGCTGGCTACACCTTC.

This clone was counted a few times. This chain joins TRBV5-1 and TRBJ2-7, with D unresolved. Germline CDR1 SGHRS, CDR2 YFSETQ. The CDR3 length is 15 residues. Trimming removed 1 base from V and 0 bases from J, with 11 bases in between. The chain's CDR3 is CASSLTRPGSYEQYF. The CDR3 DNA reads TGCGCCAGCAGCTTGACCAGGCCAGGCTCCTACGAGCAGTACTTC.